This TCR beta chain was found in a study of blood T cell repertoires in COVID-19. Study information: The United States, Italy and Spain provided the acute and convalescent COVID-19 samples. PBMCs, B-cell-depleted T cells, or T cells were the source of the cDNA or gDNA that made up the material.

The V gene's germline CDR1 is MGHRA and CDR2 YSYEKL. V was clipped by 6 bases and J by 5 bases; unmatched bases: 13. This CDR3 has 17 amino acids. TCRdb's copy holds only in-frame clones and misses some; the assay was immunoSEQ multiplex PCR. In the table there are under 200,000 clones, around 80% of which are singletons. Source material: peripheral blood. V gene TRBV4-1 combines with J gene TRBJ1-4, with 9 bases identical to TRBD1. This receptor was identified in a man aged 65 to 79 with active or convalescent COVID-19. In nucleotides, the CDR3 is TGCGCCAGCAGTCCTTACGGGACAGGGTATGGGAATGAAAAACTGTTTTTT. It specifies CASSPYGTGYGNEKLFF.